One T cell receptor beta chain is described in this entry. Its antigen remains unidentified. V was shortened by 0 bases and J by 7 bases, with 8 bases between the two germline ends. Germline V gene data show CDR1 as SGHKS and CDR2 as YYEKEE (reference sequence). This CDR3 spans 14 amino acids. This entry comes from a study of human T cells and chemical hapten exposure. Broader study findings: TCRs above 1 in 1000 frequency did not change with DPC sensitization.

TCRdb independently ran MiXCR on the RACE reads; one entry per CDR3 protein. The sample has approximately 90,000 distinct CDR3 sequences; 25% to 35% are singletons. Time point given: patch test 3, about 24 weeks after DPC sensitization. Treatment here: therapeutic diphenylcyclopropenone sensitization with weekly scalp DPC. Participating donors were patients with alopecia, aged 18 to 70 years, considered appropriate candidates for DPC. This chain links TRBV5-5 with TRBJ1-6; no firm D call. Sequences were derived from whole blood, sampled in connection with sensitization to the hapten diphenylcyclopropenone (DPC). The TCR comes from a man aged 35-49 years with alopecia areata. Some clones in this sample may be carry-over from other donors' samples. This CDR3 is CASSLDGGNSPLHF. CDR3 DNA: TGTGCCAGCAGCTTGGACGGTGGCAATTCACCCCTCCACTTT.